Following are 29 T cell receptor beta chains from one sample sequenced in a study of beta chain features in type 1 diabetes. All of the isolated RNA was reverse transcribed, so expressed TCRB transcripts were sequenced. Assay used: immunoSEQ multiplex PCR; TCRdb lists only in-frame clones, some missing. This sample has 150,000 or so clones; about 63% occur once, and the top ten carry about 0.1%. Study-level results: Moderately but significantly shorter TCRB CDR3s were found in Type 1 diabetes patients in all four CD4+ subsets.

Their specific antigens are unknown. The sample was naive CD4+ T cells from blood. These TCRs come from a man aged 25-45 years with type 1 diabetes.

This clone has a single count. The J gene is TRBJ2-4, the V gene TRBV1; the table names TRBD1, a call not compared with the DNA. TRBV1 is a pseudogene segment. The CDR3 loop spans 19 amino acids. CDR3 protein: CTSSQDKETDILAKNIQYF. CDR3 DNA sequence: TGCACCAGCAGCCAAGATAAAGAGACAGACATATTAGCCAAAAACATTCAGTACTTC.

The chain links TRBV9 to TRBJ2-3; 11 nucleotides align to TRBD2. CDR1 is SGDLS, CDR2 YYNGEE, per germline. The CDR3 contains 16 residues. V gave up 0 bases and J gave up 6 bases; unmatched junction bases: 6. This CDR3 is CASSVGTSGGRDTQYF. The CDR3 DNA reads TGTGCCAGCAGCGTAGGTACTAGCGGGGGTAGGGATACGCAGTATTTT.

This clone was seen a few times. The rearrangement joins TRBV9 to TRBJ2-1; no reliable D call. Trimming took 0 bases from V and 9 from J, leaving 4 bases between them. CDR1 is SGDLS and CDR2 is YYNGEE in the germline V gene. CDR3 size: 11 residues. The CDR3 region is CASSVGSEQFF. CDR3 nucleotides: TGTGCCAGCAGCGTAGGTTCTGAGCAGTTCTTC. Supplemented by reference TRBV9 and TRBJ2-1, the full variable domain reads DSGVTQTPKHLITATGQRVTLRCSPRSGDLSVYWYQQSLDQGLQFLIQYYNGEERAKGNILERFSAQQFPDLHSELNLSSLELGDSALYFCASSVGSEQFFGPGTRLTVL.

There are a few counts of this clone. The V and J genes are TRBV14 and TRBJ2-1, with D maybe TRBD1 (5 bases). V dropped 4 bases and J dropped 8 bases, with 12 bases sitting between them. The CDR3 runs to 13 residues. Germline-derived CDR1 and CDR2 are SGHDN and FVKESK. CDR3 in DNA: TGTGCCAGCAGCCTTTTGGACAATCATGAGCAGTTCTTC. Translated, it gives CASSLLDNHEQFF.

This clone has more than one count but fewer than ten. This chain links TRBV10-1 with TRBJ1-3; D possibly corresponds to TRBD1 (6 bases). The ends were cut back, 10 bases at V and 0 bases at J, with 19 bases in the middle. CDR1 is WNHNN, CDR2 SYGVQD, per germline (reference sequence). The CDR3 length is 16 residues. CDR3 in amino acids: CATQDRGTSSGNTIYF. The CDR3 region has the DNA TGCGCCACTCAGGACAGAGGGACGAGCTCTGGAAACACCATATATTTT.

In this sample, this clone turned up a few times. The CDR3 sequence: CAWKGTGYEQYF. The CDR3 nucleotides read TGTGCCTGGAAGGGGACAGGATACGAGCAGTACTTC. This rearrangement joins TRBV30 to TRBJ2-7; 8 bases agree with TRBD1. The CDR3 length is 12 residues. CDR1 is GTSNPN and CDR2 is SVGIG in the germline V gene (reference sequence). The trim removed 4 bases at V and 4 bases at J, leaving 3 bases unmatched.

The chain combines TRBV27 with TRBJ1-6, with 7 bases that match TRBD1. After removal of 6 bases from V and 7 bases from J, the junction contained 6 bases not matched to a gene. Germline V gene sequence: CDR1 MNHEY, CDR2 SMNVEV (reference sequence). The CDR3 totals 14 residues. The CDR3 sequence is CASRPGTVNSPLHF. CDR3 coding DNA: TGTGCCAGCAGGCCCGGGACAGTGAATTCACCCCTCCACTTT.

The rearrangement joins TRBV29-1 to TRBJ2-5; no clear D gene. This CDR3 has 12 amino acids. Trimming took off 7 bases at V and 0 bases at J, with 9 bases between the two ends. The V gene's germline CDR1 is SQVTM and CDR2 ANQGSEA. The CDR3 sequence is CSARRYQETQYF. As DNA, the CDR3 is TGCAGCGCTAGAAGGTACCAAGAGACCCAGTACTTC.

V and J are TRBV25-1 and TRBJ1-4; tentative D call: TRBD1 (6 bases). Germline CDR1 MGHDK, CDR2 SYGVNS. Between the trimmed V and J ends, which lost 7 bases and 2 bases, there was a span of 8 bases. The CDR3 is 13 residues long. CDR3 region: CASIQGTNEKLFF. The CDR3 DNA follows: TGTGCCAGCATACAGGGTACTAATGAAAAACTGTTTTTT.

This clone appeared a few times. The chain has TRBV7-9 and TRBJ2-5; D uncertain. CDR1 and CDR2 (germline): SEHNR, FQNEAQ (reference sequence). Trimming removed 3 bases from V and 0 bases from J, with 11 bases in between. The length of the CDR3 is 15 residues. The CDR3 DNA reads as TGTGCCAGCAGCTTCTCCACGCTGTACCAAGAGACCCAGTACTTC. Translation gives CASSFSTLYQETQYF.

The chain recombines TRBV2 with TRBJ1-1; the D is unclear. V was shortened by 8 bases and J by 0 bases, with 4 bases between the two germline ends. Germline V gene data show CDR1 as SNHLY and CDR2 as FYNNEI. The CDR3 totals 11 residues. The CDR3 bases are TGTGCCAGCGCCGTGAACACTGAAGCTTTCTTT. Amino acids: CASAVNTEAFF.

The J gene is TRBJ2-3, the V gene TRBV7-2; D is unclear. Looked up from germline, CDR1 is SGHTA and CDR2 is FQGNSA. V was trimmed by 2 bases and J by 0 bases, leaving 9 bases between them. The CDR3 covers 15 residues. The CDR3 region has the DNA TGTGCCAGCAGCTTATCGTTGGGTAGCACAGATACGCAGTATTTT. Protein product: CASSLSLGSTDTQYF.

The chain has TRBV11-2 and TRBJ2-1; D unresolved. This CDR3 has 10 amino acids. Germline CDR1 is SGHAT and CDR2 is FQNNGV. V lost 11 bases and J 8 bases, leaving 10 bases between the germline ends. The chain's CDR3 is CASASDEQFF. CDR3 coding DNA: TGTGCCTCCGCGAGCGATGAGCAGTTCTTC.

V gene TRBV25-1 combines with J gene TRBJ2-5; 8 nucleotides line up with TRBD1. This CDR3 has 14 amino acids. Trimming took 4 bases from V and 1 from J; bases not matched to a gene: 2. Looked up from germline, CDR1 is MGHDK and CDR2 is SYGVNS. The CDR3 nucleotides read TGTGCCAGCAGTGCGACAGGGGCCCAAGAGACCCAGTACTTC. This translates into CASSATGAQETQYF.

The chain joins TRBV7-2 to TRBJ2-4; D is undetermined. The V gene lost 3 bases and the J gene lost 10 bases, with 13 bases spanning the gap. The length of the CDR3 is 13 residues. CDR1 is SGHTA and CDR2 is FQGNSA in the germline V gene. CDR3 coding DNA: TGTGCCAGCAGCTTCGGCCAGCTCAATATTCAGTACTTC. This gives the protein CASSFGQLNIQYF.

This sequence joins TRBV29-1 and TRBJ1-1; D remains unclear. The V and J ends lost 1 base and 5 bases respectively, with 11 bases between them. The CDR3 totals 13 residues. Germline V gene data show CDR1 as SQVTM and CDR2 as ANQGSEA. In DNA form, the CDR3 reads TGCAGCGTTGAAGCACGTCAAGGTACTGAAGCTTTCTTT. As protein: CSVEARQGTEAFF.

This sequence joins TRBV30 and TRBJ1-2; D is perhaps TRBD1 (6 bases). The CDR3 has 13 amino acids. Trimming removed 7 bases from V and 8 bases from J, with 20 bases in between. Germline CDR1 reads GTSNPN; CDR2 reads SVGIG (reference sequence). CDR3 nucleotides: TGTGCCTACACAGGGAATGGATTCTACGGCTACACCTTC. It is translated as CAYTGNGFYGYTF.

This rearrangement joins TRBV29-1 to TRBJ1-5; a weak D match, TRBD1 (6 bases). The CDR3 runs 13 residues. Germline V gene data show CDR1 as SQVTM and CDR2 as ANQGSEA. Trimming removed 5 bases at V and 6 bases at J, with 14 bases between. This chain's CDR3 is CSVQQGMRQPQHF. The CDR3, as DNA: TGCAGCGTTCAACAGGGAATGCGTCAGCCCCAGCATTTT.

As for this clone: The sample contains more than one DNA sequence encoding this CDR3. The gene calls are TRBV7-9 and TRBJ2-5, with TRBD1 as a possible D gene (5 bases). Germline V lookup: CDR1 SEHNR, CDR2 FQNEAQ (reference sequence). V was shortened by 1 base and J by 5 bases, with 8 bases between the two germline ends. This CDR3 has 13 residues. DNA for the CDR3: TGTGCCAGCAGCTTAGGCCAGGGTGAGACCCAGTACTTC. It codes for CASSLGQGETQYF.

The genes are TRBV7-2 and TRBJ2-3, with 12 bases fitting TRBD2. With V trimmed by 1 base and J by 4 bases, 3 bases remained unmatched. CDR1 is SGHTA, CDR2 FQGNSA, per germline. This CDR3 has 16 residues. The CDR3 DNA reads as TGTGCCAGCAGCTTAGTGTCTAGCGGGGGGGCAGATACGCAGTATTTT. This sequence encodes CASSLVSSGGADTQYF.

V usage is TRBV25-1 and J usage is TRBJ2-7, with D uncertain. The germline V gene has CDR1 MGHDK and CDR2 SYGVNS. V lost 2 bases and J 3 bases, leaving 11 bases between the germline ends. The CDR3 consists of 14 residues. Here the CDR3 reads CASSEVGSLYEQYF. The CDR3 DNA reads as TGTGCCAGCAGTGAAGTGGGCAGCCTCTACGAGCAGTACTTC.

The J gene is TRBJ2-7, the V gene TRBV29-1; tentatively, D is TRBD1 or TRBD2 (5 bases each). The V and J ends lost 4 bases and 2 bases respectively, with 15 bases between them. CDR1 and CDR2 from the germline V gene are SQVTM and ANQGSEA. The CDR3 length is 14 residues. The CDR3 loop is CSVGDPALTYEQYF. The CDR3, as DNA: TGCAGCGTTGGGGACCCGGCACTAACCTACGAGCAGTACTTC.

This clone has only one observation. J is TRBJ1-2 and V is TRBV9; D gene uncertain. Germline CDR1 SGDLS, CDR2 YYNGEE. With 0 bases removed from V and 6 bases from J, the gap between germline ends came to 18 bases. This CDR3 comprises 16 residues. In nucleotides, the CDR3 is TGTGCCAGCAGCGTAGCTTCGTCGACTCGCTTGGATGGCTACACCTTC. Its translation is CASSVASSTRLDGYTF.

The rearrangement links TRBV30 to TRBJ2-5; 14 bases fit TRBD2. Per the germline V gene, CDR1 is GTSNPN and CDR2 is SVGIG (reference sequence). The length of the CDR3 is 20 residues. With V trimmed by 1 base and J by 4 bases, 17 bases remained unmatched. The CDR3 spells CAWSAWRTSGGPTGGETQYF. The CDR3 DNA is TGTGCCTGGAGTGCATGGCGGACTAGCGGGGGGCCTACCGGAGGAGAGACCCAGTACTTC. Together with reference TRBV30 and TRBJ2-5, the CDR3 gives the full variable domain: SQTIHQWPATLVQPVGSPLSLECTVEGTSNPNLYWYRQAAGRGLQLLFYSVGIGQISSEVPQNLSASRPQDRQFILSSKKLLLSDSGFYLCAWSAWRTSGGPTGGETQYFGPGTRLLVL.

The chain is built from TRBV30 and TRBJ2-7; TRBD1 matches 7 bases. Germline trimming cut 1 base from V and 5 bases from J; bases unmatched to any gene: 2. Germline V gives CDR1 GTSNPN, CDR2 SVGIG (reference sequence). The length of the CDR3 is 12 residues. This CDR3 reads CAWSEQGNEQYF. CDR3 nucleotides: TGTGCCTGGAGTGAACAGGGGAACGAGCAGTACTTC.

This clone was detected once. This chain uses TRBV30 with TRBJ1-2; TRBD1 matches 8 bases. The length of the CDR3 is 13 residues. J gave up 6 bases and V 1 base, and 4 bases lay outside the gene matches. CDR1 and CDR2 from the germline V gene are GTSNPN and SVGIG (reference sequence). The CDR3 nucleotides read TGTGCCTGGAGTGCCAAGGACAGGGATGGCTACACCTTC. Its protein is CAWSAKDRDGYTF.

The chain joins TRBV30 to TRBJ2-7; 7 nucleotides agree with TRBD2. Trimming took 0 bases from V and 6 from J; bases not matched to a gene: 17. Germline-derived CDR1 and CDR2 are GTSNPN and SVGIG (reference sequence). The CDR3 is 17 amino acids. The CDR3 region is CAWSVPPGGSNWAEQYF. In DNA form, the CDR3 reads TGTGCCTGGAGTGTACCGCCGGGGGGAAGCAACTGGGCCGAGCAGTACTTC. Combining the CDR3 with reference TRBV30 and TRBJ2-7 gives the whole variable domain SQTIHQWPATLVQPVGSPLSLECTVEGTSNPNLYWYRQAAGRGLQLLFYSVGIGQISSEVPQNLSASRPQDRQFILSSKKLLLSDSGFYLCAWSVPPGGSNWAEQYFGPGTRLTVT.

The chain couples TRBV6-6 to TRBJ1-3, with D uncertain. V was cut by 6 bases and J by 0 bases, with 3 bases left in between. In germline, CDR1 is MNHNY, CDR2 SVGAGI (reference sequence). This CDR3 region has 12 residues. The DNA of the CDR3 is TGTGCCAGCAGGACCTCTGGAAACACCATATATTTT. Its protein product is CASRTSGNTIYF.

The chain couples TRBV2 to TRBJ2-5; 12 bases are a match to TRBD2. Germline V gene sequence: CDR1 SNHLY, CDR2 FYNNEI. The junction had 7 bases not matched to a gene; V was cut back by 4 bases and J by 7 bases. The CDR3 has 15 residues. In nucleotides, the CDR3 is TGTGCCAGCAGTGGGACTAGCGGGGTCGGGGGGACCCAGTACTTC. Residues: CASSGTSGVGGTQYF.